Listed below are T cell receptor beta chains from one sample, sequenced in a study of T cells after yellow fever vaccination. TCRdb ran MiXCR on the 5' RACE reads and lists one entry per CDR3 protein. The sample lists approximately 610,000 distinct CDR3 sequences; around 17% were seen once. Sequenced here: PBMCs, sampled about 5 days after the first yellow fever vaccination. The receptor source for this set is a man younger than 30 who received the YFV17D yellow fever vaccine. Both conserved end residues are part of each CDR3. D genes are given only for firm matches. Not every row has a clone size; where given, it reads once, few, many or a size class.

j_call | clone_size | v_call | d_call | cdr3_nt | cdr3_aa
TRBJ1-2 | few | TRBV4-3 | - | TGCGCCAGCAGCCAAGATACAGGGTCTTTGTATGGCTACACCTTC | CASSQDTGSLYGYTF
TRBJ1-2 | - | TRBV6-1 | - | TGTGCCAGCAGTCCGGATCCGGGCTATGGCTACACCTTC | CASSPDPGYGYTF
TRBJ2-1 | few | TRBV7-9 | TRBD1 | TGTGCCAGCAGCCCTCAGACGGACAGGGGAGTTTACAATGAGCAGTTCTTC | CASSPQTDRGVYNEQFF
TRBJ2-2 | - | TRBV21-1 | - | TGTGCCAGCAGCAAAGAAAGGGGGGCAGGGGAGATTGGCGGGGAGCTGTTTTTT | CASSKERGAGEIGGELFF
TRBJ2-3 | few | TRBV20-1 | TRBD2 | TGCAGTGCTCTTACTAGCGGGGGTTCCACAGATACGCAGTATTTT | CSALTSGGSTDTQYF
TRBJ2-2 | - | TRBV5-6 | TRBD1 | TGTGCCAGCAGCCCCTACGACAGGGCGAACACCGGGGAGCTGTTTTTT | CASSPYDRANTGELFF
TRBJ2-1 | few | TRBV10-3 | TRBD2 | TGTGCCATCAGTGAGTCCCTAGCGGGGGGTTACAATGAGCAGTTCTTC | CAISESLAGGYNEQFF
TRBJ1-6 | - | TRBV20-1 | TRBD1 | TGCAGTGCTAGAGAGGACAGGGGGTATAATTCACCCCTCCACTTT | CSAREDRGYNSPLHF
TRBJ1-1 | few | TRBV20-1 | TRBD1 | TGCAGTGCTAGAGTTCCGGGACAGGGGGGACGCACTGAAGCTTTCTTT | CSARVPGQGGRTEAFF
TRBJ2-5 | few | TRBV5-1 | TRBD1 | TGCGCCAGCTCTCCAGGGACAGTGACGGAGACCCAGTACTTC | CASSPGTVTETQYF
TRBJ2-5 | - | TRBV10-3 | - | TGTGCCATCAGTGAGTCGCTCGGACAGCCCCAAGAGACCCAGTACTTC | CAISESLGQPQETQYF
TRBJ1-4 | - | TRBV6-5 | - | TGTGCCAGCAGTTACGAAGTGGGGACTAATGAAAAACTGTTTTTT | CASSYEVGTNEKLFF
TRBJ1-1 | - | TRBV18 | TRBD1 | TGTGCCAGCTCCCTTATTCGTACAGGGGCCCTAATGAACACTGAAGCTTTCTTT | CASSLIRTGALMNTEAFF
TRBJ1-1 | many | TRBV10-3 | TRBD1 | TGTGCCATCAGTCACGTCCCGGGACAGGGCCCGAACACTGAAGCTTTCTTT | CAISHVPGQGPNTEAFF
TRBJ1-6 | few | TRBV7-2 | - | TGTGCCAGCAGCTTCGAATACAGGGAGAAGGGTTCACCCCTCCACTTT | CASSFEYREKGSPLHF
TRBJ2-1 | - | TRBV5-4 | TRBD1 | TGTGCCAGCAGCGCGCGGGACAGGGGATCGTATGAGCAGTTCTTC | CASSARDRGSYEQFF
TRBJ1-6 | many | TRBV29-1 | - | TGCAGCGTTGAGGAGACATCTAATTCACCCCTCCACTTT | CSVEETSNSPLHF
TRBJ2-3 | few | TRBV15 | - | TGTGCCACCAGCAGGACTAGGGGAACTAGCACAGATACGCAGTATTTT | CATSRTRGTSTDTQYF
TRBJ2-2 | - | TRBV6-4 | - | TGTGCCAGCAGTGACTCCTCCGGGAGGGAGCTGTTTTTT | CASSDSSGRELFF
TRBJ2-7 | few | TRBV7-2 | TRBD2 | TGTGCCAGCAGCGGTTGGCCGGGACTAGGTTCCGAGCAGTACTTC | CASSGWPGLGSEQYF
TRBJ2-4 | - | TRBV6-2/TRBV6-3 | TRBD1 | TGTGCCAGCAGTTACCTACCTAGGGGACAGGGGATCATTCAGTACTTC | CASSYLPRGQGIIQYF
TRBJ1-2 | - | TRBV4-1 | - | TGCGCCAGCAGCCAGGGAGCTACAGGATCAGGAGGCTACACCTTC | CASSQGATGSGGYTF
TRBJ1-1 | - | TRBV5-5 | - | TGTGCCAGCAGCCCACCGGGGAGGGGGGGCACTGAAGCTTTCTTT | CASSPPGRGGTEAFF
TRBJ2-1 | few | TRBV5-1 | - | TGCGCCAGCAGTGTGAACCGATACAATGAGCAGTTCTTC | CASSVNRYNEQFF
TRBJ1-6 | few | TRBV11-1 | TRBD1 | TGTGCCAGCAGCTTAAATGACAGGGGAGGATCACCCCTCCACTTT | CASSLNDRGGSPLHF
TRBJ2-2 | few | TRBV29-1 | - | TGCAGCTACCGGGACTCCACCGGGGAGCTGTTTTTT | CSYRDSTGELFF
TRBJ2-5 | - | TRBV6-6 | - | TGTGCCAGCAGTTACATGGGGTCCGAGACCCAGTACTTC | CASSYMGSETQYF